Listed below are T cell receptor beta chains from one sample, sequenced in a study of blood T cell repertoires in COVID-19. Sequencing was performed with immunoSEQ multiplex PCR; in TCRdb, only in-frame clones are kept and a portion is missing. Of several thousand clones in the sample, 84% were seen once. The specimen was peripheral blood. The receptors shown here come from a human donor with active COVID-19. The donor label of this sample is uncertain. Each CDR3 is given with its conserved first and last residue. The D gene is left open where the match is weak. Clone size is shown for a subset of rows, as once, few, many or a class of expanded clone.

CDR3nt	CDR3aa	v_gene	abundance	j_gene	d_gene
TGTGCCAGCAGCCCGCGGACTAGCGGGAGGGTCAATGAGCAGTTCTTC	CASSPRTSGRVNEQFF	TRBV14	.	TRBJ2-1	TRBD2
TGTGCCAGCAGCCAACCCGACAGCTATGGCTACACCTTC	CASSQPDSYGYTF	TRBV3-1/TRBV3-2	.	TRBJ1-2	.
TGTGCCAGTAGTATAGATAGGTCGCAGGCCCCCGACAATGAGCAGTTCTTC	CASSIDRSQAPDNEQFF	TRBV19	.	TRBJ2-1	.
TGTGCCAGCAGCCCTAGCGGGAGCGCTTACAATGAGCAGTTCTTC	CASSPSGSAYNEQFF	TRBV11-2	.	TRBJ2-1	TRBD2
TGTGCCTGGAACCGGGGAAGCAATTCACCCCTCCACTTT	CAWNRGSNSPLHF	TRBV30	.	TRBJ1-6	.
TGTGCCAGCAGCCAAGACCCAAAAAGGGGGGAGACCCAGTACTTC	CASSQDPKRGETQYF	TRBV3-1/TRBV3-2	.	TRBJ2-5	.
TGTGCCAGCAGTTACCAGCGGGAGACCCAGTACTTC	CASSYQRETQYF	TRBV6-5	.	TRBJ2-5	.
TGTGCCAGCACCCGGCCCCGAACAGCAGAGACCCAGTACTTC	CASTRPRTAETQYF	TRBV5-6	.	TRBJ2-5	.
TGTGCCTGGAGTAACTCTGGGGGCTTGGGCAATCAGCCCCAGCATTTT	CAWSNSGGLGNQPQHF	TRBV30	.	TRBJ1-5	.
TGTGCCAGCTCACCAAATTCTAGGTCCGGGGAGCTGTTTTTT	CASSPNSRSGELFF	TRBV18	once	TRBJ2-2	.
TGTGCCAGCAGCTTGGCCTTTAGCAATCAGCCCCAGCATTTT	CASSLAFSNQPQHF	TRBV5-4	.	TRBJ1-5	.
TGTGCCAGCAGCTTAAACCCGACAGGGATATACGAGCAGTACTTC	CASSLNPTGIYEQYF	TRBV11-1	.	TRBJ2-7	TRBD1
TGTGCCAGCAGCTTAGTAGCGAGGGGGTACAATGAGCAGTTCTTC	CASSLVARGYNEQFF	TRBV11-2	.	TRBJ2-1	.
TGTGCCACCAGTGAAGGGGGCGGCTACACCTTC	CATSEGGGYTF	TRBV24-1	.	TRBJ1-2	TRBD1
TGTGCCAGCAGCCAATTGCGGAGCGAGACCCAGTACTTC	CASSQLRSETQYF	TRBV14	.	TRBJ2-5	.
TGTGCCAGCAGTTACCTGGGGGACTCCGAAAAACTGTTTTTT	CASSYLGDSEKLFF	TRBV6-5	.	TRBJ1-4	.
TGTGCCAGCAGCCTAAAAGGGACAGGCCGGTACGAGCAGTACTTC	CASSLKGTGRYEQYF	TRBV3-1/TRBV3-2	.	TRBJ2-7	TRBD1
TGTGCCAGTAGTATCGGACAGGCGAATGAGCAGTTCTTC	CASSIGQANEQFF	TRBV19	.	TRBJ2-1	TRBD1
TGTGCCAGTAGTATACGGGGACAGGGCTACGAGCAGTACTTC	CASSIRGQGYEQYF	TRBV19	.	TRBJ2-7	TRBD1
TGTGCCAGTAGTATAGGGGGGACAGGGTTGATTGAATTTAGCAATCAGCCCCAGCATTTT	CASSIGGTGLIEFSNQPQHF	TRBV19	.	TRBJ1-5	TRBD1
TGCAGCGTTAAGTTAGCGGAATGGCAGTACTTC	CSVKLAEWQYF	TRBV29-1	.	TRBJ2-7	.
TGCGCCAGCAGCGAGACCTGGACAGGGTTAATGAACACCATATATTTT	CASSETWTGLMNTIYF	TRBV4-3	.	TRBJ1-3	TRBD1
TGTGCCAGCAGCTTCCTCGCGAAGTGGCAGCAGGGCACCGGGGAGCTGTTTTTT	CASSFLAKWQQGTGELFF	TRBV7-2	.	TRBJ2-2	.
TGTGCCATCAGGGACAGGACTGAAGCTTTCTTT	CAIRDRTEAFF	TRBV10-3	.	TRBJ1-1	TRBD1
TGTGCCAGCAGTTTACTACAGGGAACAGGAGAGACCCAGTACTTC	CASSLLQGTGETQYF	TRBV27	once	TRBJ2-5	.
TGTGCCAGCAGCCCGACGGACAGGGGCGGAGAAAAACTGTTTTTT	CASSPTDRGGEKLFF	TRBV5-8	.	TRBJ1-4	TRBD1
TGTGCCAGCAGTCTCCCGGGAAACACCATATATTTT	CASSLPGNTIYF	TRBV12-3/TRBV12-4	.	TRBJ1-3	.
TGTGCCAGCAGCCTGACTAGCGGGACGGAGACCCAGTACTTC	CASSLTSGTETQYF	TRBV2	.	TRBJ2-5	TRBD2
TGTGCCAGCGGGAGGGACCGCGAAAAACTGTTTTTT	CASGRDREKLFF	TRBV12-3/TRBV12-4	.	TRBJ1-4	.
TGCGCCAGCAGCCAAGTCGGAGGCTTGGGCAGGTTGGTAAATGAGCAGTTCTTC	CASSQVGGLGRLVNEQFF	TRBV4-1	.	TRBJ2-1	.
TGCGCCAGCCATTCACAGGGGGCGAACACTGAAGCTTTCTTT	CASHSQGANTEAFF	TRBV4-1	.	TRBJ1-1	TRBD1
TGTGCCAGCAGCGTGCGGTCAGCGAACACCGGGGAGCTGTTTTTT	CASSVRSANTGELFF	TRBV9	.	TRBJ2-2	.
TGTGCCAGCAGTTTTTTGCTAGCGGGAGGCCGAAACAATGAGCAGTTCTTC	CASSFLLAGGRNNEQFF	TRBV28	.	TRBJ2-1	TRBD2
TGTGCCACCAGTGACGACAGGGGGCAGGGGTTATGGTACTTC	CATSDDRGQGLWYF	TRBV24-1	.	TRBJ2-5	TRBD1
TGTGCCAGCTCACCCGACAGAAGACACCGCGACACCGGGGAGCTGTTTTTT	CASSPDRRHRDTGELFF	TRBV18	.	TRBJ2-2	.
TGTGCCAGCAGTTCCTGGGGGGAGACTGAAGCTTTCTTT	CASSSWGETEAFF	TRBV6-6	.	TRBJ1-1	.
TGTGCCTGGAGCCGGGACAGGGGTATTAAGGGGCAGTACTTC	CAWSRDRGIKGQYF	TRBV30	.	TRBJ2-7	TRBD1
TGTGCCAGTAGCCTTACAGGGACCAGAGGGTACACCTTC	CASSLTGTRGYTF	TRBV19	.	TRBJ1-2	.
TGTGCCTGGAGTGTTCTTAAAGGACAGGGTGAAGCTTTCTTT	CAWSVLKGQGEAFF	TRBV30	.	TRBJ1-1	TRBD1
TGTGCCAGCAGCTGGGGACTAGCGGGGAACTACAATGAGCAGTTCTTC	CASSWGLAGNYNEQFF	TRBV11-2	.	TRBJ2-1	TRBD2
TGTGCCAGCAGCCAGACAGCATCGGTCTCACCCCTCCACTTT	CASSQTASVSPLHF	TRBV14	.	TRBJ1-6	.
TGTGCCAGCTCACCACCGTCGGGACTAGCGGGAGCCTACAATGAGCAGTTCTTC	CASSPPSGLAGAYNEQFF	TRBV18	.	TRBJ2-1	TRBD2
TGCGCCAGCAGCCTTAGAGAGGAGCAGTTCTTC	CASSLREEQFF	TRBV4-1	.	TRBJ2-1	.
TGTGCCTGGAGTGTTAACAGGGACTACGAGCAGTACTTC	CAWSVNRDYEQYF	TRBV30	.	TRBJ2-7	.
TGCGCCAGCAGAAGGGAAGCGGGAGGGTATGAGCAGTACTTC	CASRREAGGYEQYF	TRBV5-1	.	TRBJ2-7	TRBD2
TGTGCCAGCACCCAAAAAGGGGGAGCCTACAATGAGCAGTTCTTC	CASTQKGGAYNEQFF	TRBV2	.	TRBJ2-1	.
TGTGCCAGCAGCCAGGCATTTTGGGACTTATCTTACAATGAGCAGTTCTTC	CASSQAFWDLSYNEQFF	TRBV3-1/TRBV3-2	.	TRBJ2-1	.
TGTGCCAGCAGTCGGACTAGCGGCTACAATGAGCAGTTCTTC	CASSRTSGYNEQFF	TRBV6-5	.	TRBJ2-1	TRBD2
TGTGCCAGCAGTCAGGCCTTCTCTGGGGCCAACGTCCTGACTTTC	CASSQAFSGANVLTF	TRBV2	.	TRBJ2-6	.
TGTGCCAGTAGTATAGGGGCAGGGGTGAGTGGAGGCTACACCTTC	CASSIGAGVSGGYTF	TRBV19	.	TRBJ1-2	.
TGCGCCAGCAGCCAAGGACAGGGGGCCACTGGGGCCAACGTCCTGACTTTC	CASSQGQGATGANVLTF	TRBV4-1	.	TRBJ2-6	TRBD1
TGTGCCAGCAGTTACCAGAACAGAGGAAACACCATATATTTT	CASSYQNRGNTIYF	TRBV6-2/TRBV6-3	.	TRBJ1-3	.
TGTGCCAGAAGCTTAGGGCCGCGGGAGGGCCCCCAAAAGAGCACAGATACGCAGTATTTT	CARSLGPREGPQKSTDTQYF	TRBV7-5	once	TRBJ2-3	.
TGCAGCGTTTTCCAGACCGGGACACCGAACACTGAAGCTTTCTTT	CSVFQTGTPNTEAFF	TRBV29-1	.	TRBJ1-1	.